What follows are 4 T cell receptor beta chains derived from one specimen sequenced in a study of identical twins. TCRdb reanalysed the 5' RACE reads using MiXCR and keeps one entry per CDR3 protein. Among 200,000 to 250,000 distinct CDR3 sequences listed, around an eighth were seen once. The sequencing input was memory (CD45RO+) T cells sorted from blood. The origin of the receptors is a young woman in good health.

V gene TRBV6-1 combines with J gene TRBJ2-5; 15 bases line up with TRBD2. With 6 bases clipped from V and 5 bases from J, the junction kept 10 bases outside the gene matches. There are 17 residues in the CDR3. Germline CDR1 is MNHNS and CDR2 is SASEGT. CDR3 DNA: TGTGCCAGCAGCCGGGGACTAGCGGGGGGTCGCTGGGAGACCCAGTACTTC. It is translated as CASSRGLAGGRWETQYF.

This clonotype was detected ten times or more. The chain combines TRBV20-1 with TRBJ2-3, with a possible D match to TRBD2 (6 bases). CDR3 length equals 15 residues. Germline-derived CDR1 and CDR2 are DFQATT and SNEGSKA (reference sequence). Trimming took off 1 base at V and 0 bases at J, with 11 bases between the two ends. This CDR3 reads CSARGRLGSTDTQYF. DNA of the CDR3: TGCAGTGCTAGAGGTAGACTAGGAAGCACAGATACGCAGTATTTT.

The table lists this clonotype with many counts. The chain links TRBV5-1 to TRBJ2-1, with a tentative D call TRBD2 (6 bases). The CDR3 contains 14 residues. Germline V gene sequence: CDR1 SGHRS, CDR2 YFSETQ. V was shortened by 5 bases and J by 5 bases, with 14 bases between the two germline ends. CDR3 bases: TGCGCCAGCAGTCCGACCACTAGCAACAATGAGCAGTTCTTC. It yields the protein CASSPTTSNNEQFF.

CDR3 loop: CAWNSYNEQFF. The CDR3 coding sequence is TGTGCCTGGAACTCCTACAATGAGCAGTTCTTC. The chain couples TRBV30 to TRBJ2-1; D is undetermined. Germline V gives CDR1 GTSNPN, CDR2 SVGIG (reference sequence). V lost 4 bases and J lost 0, with 1 base in between. The CDR3 is made up of 11 amino acids.